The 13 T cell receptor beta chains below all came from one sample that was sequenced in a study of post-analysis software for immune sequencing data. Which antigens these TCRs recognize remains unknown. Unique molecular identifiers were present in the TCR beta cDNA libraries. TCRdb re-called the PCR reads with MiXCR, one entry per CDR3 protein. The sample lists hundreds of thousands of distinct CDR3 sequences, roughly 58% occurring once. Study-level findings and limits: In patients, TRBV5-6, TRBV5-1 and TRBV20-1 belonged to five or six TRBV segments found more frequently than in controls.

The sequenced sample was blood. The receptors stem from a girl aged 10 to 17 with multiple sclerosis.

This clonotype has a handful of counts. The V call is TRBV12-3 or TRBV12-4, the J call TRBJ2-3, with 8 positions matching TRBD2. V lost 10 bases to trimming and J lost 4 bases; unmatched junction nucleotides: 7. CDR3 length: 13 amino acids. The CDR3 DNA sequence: TGTGCCACCCAGCGGGAGATGTCAGATACGCAGTATTTT. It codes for CATQREMSDTQYF.

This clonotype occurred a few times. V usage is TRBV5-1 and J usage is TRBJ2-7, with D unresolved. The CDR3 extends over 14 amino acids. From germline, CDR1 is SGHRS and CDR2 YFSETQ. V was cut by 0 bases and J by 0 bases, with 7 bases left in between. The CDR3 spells CASSLVAVSYEQYF. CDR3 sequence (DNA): TGCGCCAGCAGCTTGGTGGCAGTCTCCTACGAGCAGTACTTC. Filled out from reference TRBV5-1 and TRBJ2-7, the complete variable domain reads KAGVTQTPRYLIKTRGQQVTLSCSPISGHRSVSWYQQTPGQGLQFLFEYFSETQRNKGNFPGRFSGRQFSNSRSEMNVSTLELGDSALYLCASSLVAVSYEQYFGPGTRLTVT.

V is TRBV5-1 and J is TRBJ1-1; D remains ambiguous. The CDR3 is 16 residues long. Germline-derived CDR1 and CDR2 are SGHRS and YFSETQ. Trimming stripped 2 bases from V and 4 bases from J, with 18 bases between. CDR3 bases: TGCGCCAGCAGCTTAGGCCCTGCACGGCTGAGCACTGAAGCTTTCTTT. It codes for CASSLGPARLSTEAFF.

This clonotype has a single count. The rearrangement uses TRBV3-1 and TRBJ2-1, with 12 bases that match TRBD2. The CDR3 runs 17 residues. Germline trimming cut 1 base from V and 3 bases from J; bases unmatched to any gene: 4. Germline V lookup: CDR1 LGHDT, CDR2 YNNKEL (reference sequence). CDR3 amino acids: CASSQVRLAGVYNEQFF. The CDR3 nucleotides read TGTGCCAGCAGCCAAGTTAGACTAGCGGGGGTCTACAATGAGCAGTTCTTC.

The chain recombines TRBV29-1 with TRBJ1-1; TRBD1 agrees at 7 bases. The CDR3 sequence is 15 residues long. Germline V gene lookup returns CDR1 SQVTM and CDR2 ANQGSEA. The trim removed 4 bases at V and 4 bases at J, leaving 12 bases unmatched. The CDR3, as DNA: TGCAGCGTTGCGTATCAGGGGGGAAGAGGCACTGAAGCTTTCTTT. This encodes CSVAYQGGRGTEAFF.

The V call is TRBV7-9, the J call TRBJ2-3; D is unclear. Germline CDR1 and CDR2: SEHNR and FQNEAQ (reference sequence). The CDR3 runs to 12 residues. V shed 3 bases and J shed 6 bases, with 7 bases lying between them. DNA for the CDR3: TGTGCCAGCAGCTTTAACTCGGATACGCAGTATTTT. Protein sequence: CASSFNSDTQYF.

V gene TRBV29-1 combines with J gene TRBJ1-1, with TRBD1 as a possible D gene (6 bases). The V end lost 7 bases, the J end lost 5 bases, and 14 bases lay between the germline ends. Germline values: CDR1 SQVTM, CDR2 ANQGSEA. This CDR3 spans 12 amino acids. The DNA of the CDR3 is TGCAGCGCCAACAGGGATTTAACTGAAGCTTTCTTT. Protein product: CSANRDLTEAFF.

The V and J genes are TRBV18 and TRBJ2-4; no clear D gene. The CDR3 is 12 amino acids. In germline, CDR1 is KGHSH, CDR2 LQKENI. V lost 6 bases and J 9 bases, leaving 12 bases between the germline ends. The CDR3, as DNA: TGTGCCAGCTCCACCGGGTTTGGCATTCAGTACTTC. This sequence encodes CASSTGFGIQYF.

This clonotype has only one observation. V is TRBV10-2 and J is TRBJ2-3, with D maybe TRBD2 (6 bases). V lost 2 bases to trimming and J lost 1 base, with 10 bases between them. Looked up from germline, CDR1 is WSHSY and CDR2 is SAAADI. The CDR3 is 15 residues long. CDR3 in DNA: TGCGCCAGCAGTGAGCGGGAGTGGGGCACAGATACGCAGTATTTT. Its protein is CASSEREWGTDTQYF.

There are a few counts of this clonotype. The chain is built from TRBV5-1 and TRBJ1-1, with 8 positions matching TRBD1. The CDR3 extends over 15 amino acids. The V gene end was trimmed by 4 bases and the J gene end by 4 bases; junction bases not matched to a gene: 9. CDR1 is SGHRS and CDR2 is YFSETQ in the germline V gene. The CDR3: CASSAGLTGGTEAFF. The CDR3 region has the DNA TGCGCCAGCAGCGCCGGACTAACAGGGGGCACTGAAGCTTTCTTT. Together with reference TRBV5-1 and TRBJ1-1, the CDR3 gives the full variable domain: KAGVTQTPRYLIKTRGQQVTLSCSPISGHRSVSWYQQTPGQGLQFLFEYFSETQRNKGNFPGRFSGRQFSNSRSEMNVSTLELGDSALYLCASSAGLTGGTEAFFGQGTRLTVV.

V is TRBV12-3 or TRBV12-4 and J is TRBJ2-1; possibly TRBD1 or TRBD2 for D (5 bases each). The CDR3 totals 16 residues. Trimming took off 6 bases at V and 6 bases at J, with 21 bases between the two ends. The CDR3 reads CASSSGTQPPLNEQFF. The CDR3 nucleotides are TGTGCCAGCAGCTCCGGGACCCAGCCCCCTCTCAATGAGCAGTTCTTC.

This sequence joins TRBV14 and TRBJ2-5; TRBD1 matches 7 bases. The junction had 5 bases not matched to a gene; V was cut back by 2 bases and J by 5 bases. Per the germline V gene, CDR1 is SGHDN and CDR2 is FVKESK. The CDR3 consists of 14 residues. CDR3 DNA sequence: TGTGCCAGCAGCCAACTGACAGGGATGGAGACCCAGTACTTC. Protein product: CASSQLTGMETQYF.

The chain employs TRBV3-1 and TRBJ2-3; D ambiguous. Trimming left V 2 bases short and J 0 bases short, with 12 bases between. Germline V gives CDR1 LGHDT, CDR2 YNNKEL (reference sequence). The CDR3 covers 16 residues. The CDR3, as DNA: TGTGCCAGCAGCCAACACGGGCGGCAGAGCACAGATACGCAGTATTTT. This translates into CASSQHGRQSTDTQYF.